Described below is a single T cell receptor (beta chain) sequence and its context. The sample comes from a study of shared T cell receptors in the human thymus. This CDR3 is 15 amino acids long. V gave up 0 bases and J gave up 4 bases, with 11 bases separating them. The germline CDR1 and CDR2 sequences are LGHNA and YSLEER. Clones were read by immunoSEQ multiplex PCR, and TCRdb kept only the in-frame ones, dropping some. The sample contains hundreds of thousands of clones, over 75% of which appear only once. A further study also used this sample, focusing on human thymus T cells. From that study: It was from resections taken during corrective heart surgery that the thymus tissue came. Apparent bias marked the V and J gene usage of thymic and blood repertoires.

Sequenced input: thymocytes. The clonotype was recovered from a boy under three years old with a congenital heart defect. The chain joins TRBV4-3 to TRBJ2-3, with a tentative D call TRBD1 (6 bases). The CDR3 loop reads CASSQDLRGSDTQYF. Written as DNA, the CDR3 is TGCGCCAGCAGCCAAGATTTGAGGGGGTCAGATACGCAGTATTTT.